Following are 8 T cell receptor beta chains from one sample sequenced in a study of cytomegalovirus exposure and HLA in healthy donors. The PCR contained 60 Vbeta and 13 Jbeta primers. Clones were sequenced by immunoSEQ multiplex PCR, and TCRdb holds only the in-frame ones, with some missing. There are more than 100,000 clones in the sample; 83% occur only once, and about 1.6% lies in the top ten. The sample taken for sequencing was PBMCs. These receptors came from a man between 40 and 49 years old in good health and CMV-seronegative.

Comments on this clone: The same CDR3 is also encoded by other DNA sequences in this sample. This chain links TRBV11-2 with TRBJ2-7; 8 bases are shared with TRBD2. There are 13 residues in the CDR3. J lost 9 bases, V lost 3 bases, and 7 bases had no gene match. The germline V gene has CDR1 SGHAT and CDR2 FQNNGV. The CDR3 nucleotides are TGTGCCAGCAGCTTCGACTCGACTAGCGTGCAGTACTTC. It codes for CASSFDSTSVQYF.

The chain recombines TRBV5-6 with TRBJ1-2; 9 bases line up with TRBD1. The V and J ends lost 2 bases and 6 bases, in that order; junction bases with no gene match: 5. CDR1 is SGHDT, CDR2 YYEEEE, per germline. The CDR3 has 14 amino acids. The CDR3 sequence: CASSFTGGANGYTF. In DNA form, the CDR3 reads TGTGCCAGCAGCTTTACAGGGGGCGCGAATGGCTACACCTTC.

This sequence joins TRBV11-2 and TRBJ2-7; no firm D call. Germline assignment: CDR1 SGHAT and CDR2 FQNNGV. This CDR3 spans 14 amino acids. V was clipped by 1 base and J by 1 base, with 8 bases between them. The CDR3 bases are TGTGCCAGCAGCTTAGTACGTAGTTCCTACGAGCAGTACTTC. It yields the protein CASSLVRSSYEQYF.

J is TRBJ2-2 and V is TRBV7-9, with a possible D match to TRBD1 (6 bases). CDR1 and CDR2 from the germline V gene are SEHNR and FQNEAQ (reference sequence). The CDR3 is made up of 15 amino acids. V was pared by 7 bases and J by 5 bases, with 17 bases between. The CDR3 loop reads CASNGQTGLTGELFF. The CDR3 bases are TGTGCCAGCAACGGACAGACGGGGTTGACCGGGGAGCTGTTTTTT. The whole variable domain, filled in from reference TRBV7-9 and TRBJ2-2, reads DTGVSQNPRHKITKRGQNVTFRCDPISEHNRLYWYRQTLGQGPEFLTYFQNEAQLEKSRLLSDRFSAERPKGSFSTLEIQRTEQGDSAMYLCASNGQTGLTGELFFGEGSRLTVL.

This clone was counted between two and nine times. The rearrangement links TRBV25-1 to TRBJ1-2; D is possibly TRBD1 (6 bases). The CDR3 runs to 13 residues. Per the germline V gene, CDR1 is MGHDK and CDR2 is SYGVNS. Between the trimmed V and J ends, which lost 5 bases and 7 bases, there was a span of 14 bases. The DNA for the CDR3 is TGTGCCAGCAGTCAAACAGGGTGGTCTGGCTACACCTTC. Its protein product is CASSQTGWSGYTF.

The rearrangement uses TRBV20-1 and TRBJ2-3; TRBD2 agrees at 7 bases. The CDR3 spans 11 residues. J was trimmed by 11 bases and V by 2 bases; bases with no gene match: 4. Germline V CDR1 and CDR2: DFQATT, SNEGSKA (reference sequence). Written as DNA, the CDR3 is TGCAGTGCTAGACCCCAGCGGGAGCAGTATTTT. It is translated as CSARPQREQYF.

The CDR3 DNA is TGCGCCAGCAGCTTGGAAGGCCGGGGGGCCTTGGATGAGCAGTTCTTC. Protein product: CASSLEGRGALDEQFF. The chain combines TRBV5-1 with TRBJ2-1; possible D gene TRBD2, 7 bases. Germline V gene lookup returns CDR1 SGHRS and CDR2 YFSETQ. CDR3 length equals 16 residues. V lost 0 bases and J lost 8, with 18 bases in between.

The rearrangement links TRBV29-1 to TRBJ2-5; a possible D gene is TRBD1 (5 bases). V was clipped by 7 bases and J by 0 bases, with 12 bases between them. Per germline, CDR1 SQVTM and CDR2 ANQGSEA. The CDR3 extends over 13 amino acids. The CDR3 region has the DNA TGCAGCGCCGATGGGGCGTACCAAGAGACCCAGTACTTC. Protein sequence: CSADGAYQETQYF. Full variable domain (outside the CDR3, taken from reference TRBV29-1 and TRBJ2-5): SAVISQKPSRDICQRGTSLTIQCQVDSQVTMMFWYRQQPGQSLTLIATANQGSEATYESGFVIDKFPISRPNLTFSTLTVSNMSPEDSSIYLCSADGAYQETQYFGPGTRLLVL.